This section outlines one T cell receptor beta chain sequence together with its context. Germline V gene lookup returns CDR1 LNHDA and CDR2 SQIVND (reference sequence). CDR3 length equals 18 residues. V shed 1 base and J 0 bases; nucleotides not matched to a gene: 7. This entry comes from a study of Graves' ophthalmopathy and Graves' hyperthyroidism. TCR beta CDR3 regions were amplified from RNA transcripts. Scientists carried out first-round RT-PCR using HTBI primers and then a second-round multiplex PCR. TCRdb used MiXCR to reprocess the multiplex PCR reads, holding one entry per CDR3 protein. Among over a million distinct CDR3 sequences listed, about 35% were seen once. No donor had other autoimmune disease, uncontrolled infection, pregnancy or lactation. Establishment of the diagnosis relied upon clinical symptoms, serum thyroxine, TRAb, thyroid ultrasound and orbital computed tomography.

The TCR comes from an adult man with Graves' hyperthyroidism. Sequencing was carried out using peripheral blood or thyroid tissue (not recorded which). V gene TRBV19 combines with J gene TRBJ2-7; TRBD2 agrees at 12 bases. CDR3 loop: CASSIASGRARSSYEQYF. The CDR3 coding sequence is TGTGCCAGTAGTATAGCTAGCGGGAGGGCCAGAAGCTCCTACGAGCAGTACTTC.